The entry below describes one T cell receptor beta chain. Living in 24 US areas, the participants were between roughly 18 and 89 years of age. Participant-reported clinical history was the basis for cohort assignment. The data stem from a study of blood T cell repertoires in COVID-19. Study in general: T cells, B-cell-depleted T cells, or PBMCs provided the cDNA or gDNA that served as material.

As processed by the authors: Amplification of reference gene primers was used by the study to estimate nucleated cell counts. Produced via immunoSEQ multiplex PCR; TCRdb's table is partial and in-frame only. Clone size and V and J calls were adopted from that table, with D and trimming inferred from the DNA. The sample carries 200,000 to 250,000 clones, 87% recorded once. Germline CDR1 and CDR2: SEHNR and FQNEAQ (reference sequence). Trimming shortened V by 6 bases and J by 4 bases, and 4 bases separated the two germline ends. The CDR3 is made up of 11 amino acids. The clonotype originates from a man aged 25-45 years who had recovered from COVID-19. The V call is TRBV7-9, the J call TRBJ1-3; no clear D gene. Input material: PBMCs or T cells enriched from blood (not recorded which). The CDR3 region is CASSSGNTIYF. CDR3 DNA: TGTGCCAGCAGTTCGGGAAACACCATATATTTT.